Below are 18 T cell receptor beta chains sequenced from a single sample in a study of T cell repertoires in cytomegalovirus infection. The antigens of these receptors remain unknown. From the reads, TCRdb called clonotypes with MiXCR, one entry per CDR3 protein. The table has around 340,000 distinct CDR3 sequences, almost 30% seen once. The sequencing used cultured PBMCs, collected from culture after CMV antigen stimulation. The receptor set was obtained from a human donor in good health (CMV status not recorded). Some clones in this sample may be carry-over from other donors' samples.

This clonotype was picked up a small number of times. This rearrangement joins TRBV6-1 to TRBJ1-6, with 7 bases that match TRBD1. Trimming cost V 5 bases and J 9 bases; bases outside gene matches: 10. The CDR3 runs to 15 residues. Looked up from germline, CDR1 is MNHNS and CDR2 is SASEGT. The CDR3 bases are TGTGCCAGCAGTTTATTAGGGACAGAGGCTTCACCCCTCCACTTT. The encoded protein is CASSLLGTEASPLHF.

The table lists this clonotype with a few counts. The rearrangement joins TRBV20-1 to TRBJ2-3; 10 bases agree with TRBD2. Losses at the gene ends were 4 bases for V and 6 bases for J; bases not matched to a gene: 10. The CDR3 sequence is 15 residues long. From germline, CDR1 is DFQATT and CDR2 SNEGSKA (reference sequence). Here the CDR3 DNA reads TGCAGTGCTATTCTAGCGGGAGCTGGTCTGGATACGCAGTATTTT. It specifies CSAILAGAGLDTQYF.

In its sample, this clonotype was seen many times. The J gene is TRBJ2-3, the V gene TRBV7-2; 8 nucleotides align to TRBD2. Germline CDR1 is SGHTA and CDR2 is FQGNSA. The CDR3 is 16 amino acids. Trimming at V came to 2 bases and at J to 5 bases, leaving 9 bases not matched to a gene. CDR3 sequence reads: CASSLRGGGGLDTQYF. CDR3 nucleotides: TGTGCCAGCAGCTTAAGGGGCGGCGGGGGGCTAGATACGCAGTATTTT. The full variable domain, with the rest looked up from reference TRBV7-2 and TRBJ2-3, is GAGVSQSPSNKVTEKGKDVELRCDPISGHTALYWYRQSLGQGLEFLIYFQGNSAPDKSGLPSDRFSAERTGGSVSTLTIQRTQQEDSAVYLCASSLRGGGGLDTQYFGPGTRLTVL.

The V gene is TRBV3-1, the J gene TRBJ1-1; D might be TRBD1 (6 bases). CDR3 length: 14 amino acids. Germline CDR1 and CDR2: LGHDT and YNNKEL (reference sequence). The ends were cut back, 1 base at V and 4 bases at J, with 10 bases in the middle. The chain's CDR3 is CASSQAGGFTEAFF. CDR3 nucleotide sequence: TGTGCCAGCAGCCAAGCGGGGGGCTTCACTGAAGCTTTCTTT. Based on the CDR3 plus reference TRBV3-1 and TRBJ1-1, the full variable domain is DTAVSQTPKYLVTQMGNDKSIKCEQNLGHDTMYWYKQDSKKFLKIMFSYNNKELIINETVPNRFSPKSPDKAHLNLHINSLELGDSAVYFCASSQAGGFTEAFFGQGTRLTVV.

The chain employs TRBV14 and TRBJ1-1; perhaps TRBD1 as D (5 bases). The germline CDR1 and CDR2 sequences are SGHDN and FVKESK. Trimming left V 4 bases short and J 4 bases short, with 31 bases between. The CDR3 extends over 20 amino acids. Here the CDR3 reads CASSPHRLDSRPSKGTEAFF. In DNA form, the CDR3 reads TGTGCCAGCAGCCCCCATAGGTTAGACAGTCGACCCTCAAAGGGCACTGAAGCTTTCTTT. Complete variable domain (other parts from reference TRBV14 and TRBJ1-1): EAGVTQFPSHSVIEKGQTVTLRCDPISGHDNLYWYRRVMGKEIKFLLHFVKESKQDESGMPNNRFLAERTGGTYSTLKVQPAELEDSGVYFCASSPHRLDSRPSKGTEAFFGQGTRLTVV.

The CDR3 DNA is TGTGCCAGCAGCTTAGGGGCGGGGGGCAGGACCACTGAAGCTTTCTTT. This encodes CASSLGAGGRTTEAFF. The chain couples TRBV7-9 to TRBJ1-1, with D possibly being TRBD1 (6 bases). There are 16 residues in the CDR3. In germline, CDR1 is SEHNR, CDR2 FQNEAQ (reference sequence). Trimming took 1 base from V and 4 from J, leaving 16 bases between them. The full variable domain, in which reference TRBV7-9 and TRBJ1-1 provide the parts outside the CDR3, is DTGVSQNPRHKITKRGQNVTFRCDPISEHNRLYWYRQTLGQGPEFLTYFQNEAQLEKSRLLSDRFSAERPKGSFSTLEIQRTEQGDSAMYLCASSLGAGGRTTEAFFGQGTRLTVV.

This clonotype showed up many times. The chain joins TRBV7-2 to TRBJ2-3; the match to TRBD2 covers 9 bases. CDR3 length: 18 amino acids. V shed 2 bases, J shed 5 bases, and the junction held 14 bases outside the gene matches. Germline V lookup: CDR1 SGHTA, CDR2 FQGNSA. The CDR3 reads CASSLNYAAGGPGDTQYF. The CDR3 DNA reads as TGTGCCAGCAGCTTAAATTATGCGGCGGGAGGGCCTGGAGATACGCAGTATTTT.

The table lists this clonotype with many counts. The gene calls are TRBV12-3 or TRBV12-4 and TRBJ1-5, with unresolved D. This CDR3 has 15 residues. V shed 1 base and J shed 6 bases, with 13 bases lying between them. This CDR3 is CASSLEAALGQPQHF. CDR3 bases: TGTGCCAGCAGTTTAGAGGCAGCTCTGGGTCAGCCCCAGCATTTT.

This chain connects TRBV7-9 to TRBJ2-1; D is uncertain. The V gene lost 4 bases and the J gene lost 5 bases, with 12 bases spanning the gap. Germline V gives CDR1 SEHNR, CDR2 FQNEAQ (reference sequence). The CDR3 spans 14 residues. CDR3 sequence (DNA): TGTGCCAGCAGCTCAATATCATTGGACAATGAGCAGTTCTTC. It specifies CASSSISLDNEQFF.

The chain employs TRBV3-1 and TRBJ2-7, with no clear D. V was clipped by 7 bases and J by 2 bases, with 15 bases between them. Germline values: CDR1 LGHDT, CDR2 YNNKEL (reference sequence). The CDR3 is made up of 14 amino acids. DNA of the CDR3: TGTGCCAGCACCGGCGTAGGGAACCCCTACGAGCAGTACTTC. Translated: CASTGVGNPYEQYF.

This clonotype was counted at least ten times. This chain connects TRBV7-2 to TRBJ2-5; 7 bases are shared with TRBD2. CDR3 length equals 16 residues. V was clipped by 0 bases and J by 5 bases; unmatched bases: 9. The germline V gene has CDR1 SGHTA and CDR2 FQGNSA. CDR3 sequence: CASSLAAGVSRETQYF. The CDR3 nucleotides are TGTGCCAGCAGCTTAGCTGCGGGAGTGTCCCGGGAGACCCAGTACTTC.

V usage is TRBV15 and J usage is TRBJ1-2; 9 positions agree with TRBD1. The CDR3 is 15 residues long. With 2 bases clipped from V and 4 bases from J, the junction kept 5 bases outside the gene matches. Germline V gives CDR1 LNHNV, CDR2 YYDKDF (reference sequence). CDR3: CATSRTGTGRYGYTF. In DNA, the CDR3 is TGTGCCACCAGCAGAACCGGGACAGGGCGCTATGGCTACACCTTC. Combining the CDR3 with reference TRBV15 and TRBJ1-2 gives the whole variable domain DAMVIQNPRYQVTQFGKPVTLSCSQTLNHNVMYWYQQKSSQAPKLLFHYYDKDFNNEADTPDNFQSRRPNTSFCFLDIRSPGLGDTAMYLCATSRTGTGRYGYTFGSGTRLTVV.

This sequence joins TRBV28 and TRBJ1-4; tentative D call: TRBD1 (5 bases). Deletions cut 10 bases from V and 3 bases from J, with 12 bases between. The length of the CDR3 is 13 residues. Germline CDR1 reads MDHEN; CDR2 reads SYDVKM. The CDR3 loop is CATRRGSNEKLFF. The CDR3 coding sequence is TGTGCCACCCGGCGGGGCTCTAATGAAAAACTGTTTTTT.

The chain is built from TRBV10-3 and TRBJ1-5; tentatively, D is TRBD1 (5 bases). In germline, CDR1 is ENHRY, CDR2 SYGVKD. V dropped 2 bases and J dropped 6 bases, with 11 bases sitting between them. This CDR3 is built from 14 residues. CDR3 loop: CAISEGQIGQPQHF. In DNA, the CDR3 is TGTGCCATCAGTGAGGGACAAATCGGTCAGCCCCAGCATTTT.

This clonotype occurred many times. V and J are TRBV7-2 and TRBJ1-2; TRBD1 agrees at 9 bases. Germline loops: CDR1 SGHTA, CDR2 FQGNSA. The CDR3 contains 17 residues. Trimming cost V 3 bases and J 5 bases; bases outside gene matches: 13. CDR3 DNA sequence: TGTGCCAGCAGCTTGGAGCGGGACAGGGCGACCGCTTATGGCTACACCTTC. Amino acid sequence: CASSLERDRATAYGYTF. Variable domain in full (rest from reference TRBV7-2 and TRBJ1-2): GAGVSQSPSNKVTEKGKDVELRCDPISGHTALYWYRQSLGQGLEFLIYFQGNSAPDKSGLPSDRFSAERTGGSVSTLTIQRTQQEDSAVYLCASSLERDRATAYGYTFGSGTRLTVV.

The chain uses TRBV19 and TRBJ1-2, with 9 bases matching TRBD1. Germline V gene sequence: CDR1 LNHDA, CDR2 SQIVND (reference sequence). V lost 5 bases to trimming and J lost 7 bases; unmatched junction nucleotides: 11. The CDR3 sequence is 15 residues long. The CDR3 spells CASSVYRGRSLGYTF. The DNA of the CDR3 is TGTGCCAGTAGTGTATACAGGGGGCGAAGCCTTGGCTACACCTTC.

This clonotype has just a few counts. The rearrangement links TRBV7-2 to TRBJ1-4; 7 bases line up with TRBD1. Germline loops: CDR1 SGHTA, CDR2 FQGNSA. V shed 3 bases and J 2 bases; nucleotides not matched to a gene: 6. The CDR3 runs 16 residues. The CDR3 DNA follows: TGTGCCAGCAGCTTCAACTCCAGGGGGACTAATGAAAAACTGTTTTTT. This translates into CASSFNSRGTNEKLFF. Based on the CDR3 plus reference TRBV7-2 and TRBJ1-4, the full variable domain is GAGVSQSPSNKVTEKGKDVELRCDPISGHTALYWYRQSLGQGLEFLIYFQGNSAPDKSGLPSDRFSAERTGGSVSTLTIQRTQQEDSAVYLCASSFNSRGTNEKLFFGSGTQLSVL.

The chain employs TRBV6-9 and TRBJ2-1; D gene ambiguous. V dropped 8 bases and J dropped 5 bases, with 13 bases sitting between them. CDR1 is MNHGY, CDR2 SVAAGI, per germline. This CDR3 is 13 amino acids long. CDR3 sequence reads: CASRSRGHNEQFF. The CDR3 DNA follows: TGTGCCAGCCGGTCTAGAGGCCACAATGAGCAGTTCTTC.